These 15 T cell receptor beta chains were sequenced from one sample in a study of blood T cell repertoires in COVID-19. Here immunoSEQ multiplex PCR was the method, and the copy in TCRdb shows in-frame clones only, minus some. The sample holds approximately 15,000 clones; about 77% are singletons and the top ten take around 15%. Sequenced material: peripheral blood. The receptors shown here come from a human donor in a cohort sampled during active COVID-19.

The V and J genes are TRBV28 and TRBJ2-7; D ambiguous. CDR1 and CDR2 (germline): MDHEN, SYDVKM. Trimming left V 5 bases short and J 2 bases short, with 7 bases between. CDR3 length: 12 residues. The CDR3 protein is CASSPTPYEQYF. The DNA for the CDR3 is TGTGCCAGCAGTCCGACACCCTACGAGCAGTACTTC.

The chain links TRBV6-1 to TRBJ2-1; D not certain. Germline assignment: CDR1 MNHNS and CDR2 SASEGT. Trimming shortened V by 3 bases and J by 10 bases, and 13 bases separated the two germline ends. The CDR3 runs to 13 residues. CDR3: CASSENSAREQFF. The CDR3 bases are TGTGCCAGCAGTGAGAACTCAGCGCGCGAGCAGTTCTTC.

The V call is TRBV18, the J call TRBJ1-5; 7 nucleotides agree with TRBD1. Germline values: CDR1 KGHSH, CDR2 LQKENI. The CDR3 has 15 residues. V lost 5 bases and J lost 6; bases outside the gene matches: 10. The CDR3 here is CASSSTGFGSQPQHF. In DNA, the CDR3 is TGTGCCAGCTCATCGACAGGGTTTGGGAGTCAGCCCCAGCATTTT.

This clone appeared a few times. The chain is built from TRBV24-1 and TRBJ2-2; a possible D gene is TRBD1 (5 bases). This CDR3 has 14 amino acids. Germline V gene sequence: CDR1 KGHDR, CDR2 SFDVKD. Trimming took off 5 bases at V and 6 bases at J, with 12 bases between the two ends. The CDR3 DNA reads TGTGCCACCAGTGTTTCAGGGTGGGCCGGGGAGCTGTTTTTT. Its protein is CATSVSGWAGELFF.

The chain links TRBV5-5 to TRBJ2-1; no clear D gene. This CDR3 is 15 amino acids long. Deletions cut 6 bases from V and 6 bases from J, with 19 bases between. Per germline, CDR1 SGHKS and CDR2 YYEKEE (reference sequence). The chain's CDR3 is CASTPTGSSSNEQFF. The CDR3 coding sequence is TGTGCCAGCACCCCGACTGGAAGTAGCAGCAATGAGCAGTTCTTC.

The chain is built from TRBV29-1 and TRBJ1-2; D unclear. The germline CDR1 and CDR2 sequences are SQVTM and ANQGSEA. This CDR3 spans 11 amino acids. V was trimmed by 4 bases and J by 8 bases, leaving 11 bases between them. The CDR3 spells CSVGEGFGYTF. DNA for the CDR3: TGCAGCGTTGGGGAGGGTTTCGGCTACACCTTC. The full variable domain, in which reference TRBV29-1 and TRBJ1-2 provide the parts outside the CDR3, is SAVISQKPSRDICQRGTSLTIQCQVDSQVTMMFWYRQQPGQSLTLIATANQGSEATYESGFVIDKFPISRPNLTFSTLTVSNMSPEDSSIYLCSVGEGFGYTFGSGTRLTVV.

The rearrangement joins TRBV19 to TRBJ1-5, with no clear D. The V and J ends lost 7 bases and 6 bases respectively, with 16 bases between them. The CDR3 is 14 amino acids. Germline V gene sequence: CDR1 LNHDA, CDR2 SQIVND (reference sequence). CDR3 DNA: TGTGCCAGTACGGGTTGGGTAGTTGGTCAGCCCCAGCATTTT. Translating gives CASTGWVVGQPQHF.

A few counts support this clone. The chain links TRBV5-1 to TRBJ1-3; TRBD1 is a possible D gene (5 bases). This CDR3 has 16 amino acids. Germline assignment: CDR1 SGHRS and CDR2 YFSETQ. V was pared by 4 bases and J by 0 bases, with 14 bases between. This chain's CDR3 is CASSASPDSSGNTIYF. In DNA, the CDR3 is TGCGCCAGCAGCGCGAGCCCCGACAGCTCTGGAAACACCATATATTTT.

J is TRBJ2-7 and V is TRBV29-1; TRBD2 is a possible D gene (6 bases). V was clipped by 7 bases and J by 7 bases, with 17 bases between them. This CDR3 has 12 residues. Germline CDR1 is SQVTM and CDR2 is ANQGSEA. The CDR3 DNA reads TGCAGCGGCGAGCTGCCAGCGGGTGAGCAGTACTTC. Translation gives CSGELPAGEQYF.

The V call is TRBV6-4, the J call TRBJ2-1; TRBD2 matches at 8 bases. This CDR3 region has 14 residues. The germline gives CDR1 MRHNA, CDR2 SNTAGT. Losses at the gene ends were 5 bases for V and 4 bases for J; bases not matched to a gene: 4. The CDR3 coding sequence is TGTGCCAGCAGTCGGGAGCGGGGGTACAATGAGCAGTTCTTC. Translation gives CASSRERGYNEQFF.

This clone was seen just once. The chain links TRBV19 to TRBJ2-2, with a tentative D call TRBD1 (6 bases). This CDR3 has 16 amino acids. The germline CDR1 and CDR2 sequences are LNHDA and SQIVND (reference sequence). Trimming stripped 4 bases from V and 1 base from J, with 13 bases between. The CDR3 is CASSTPVRGNTGELFF. The CDR3 DNA reads as TGTGCCAGTAGTACACCTGTCAGGGGGAACACCGGGGAGCTGTTTTTT.

The genes are TRBV5-6 and TRBJ1-2; 7 nucleotides match TRBD1. The CDR3 is made up of 13 amino acids. With 4 bases clipped from V and 7 bases from J, the junction kept 7 bases outside the gene matches. CDR1 and CDR2 from the germline V gene are SGHDT and YYEEEE. CDR3 sequence (DNA): TGTGCCAGCAGCCCTGGGACAGCAGGTGGCTACACCTTC. It yields the protein CASSPGTAGGYTF.

This clone was observed a single time. The rearrangement joins TRBV29-1 to TRBJ2-7, with 10 bases fitting TRBD1. This CDR3 spans 13 amino acids. With V trimmed by 4 bases and J by 5 bases, 5 bases remained unmatched. The V gene's germline CDR1 is SQVTM and CDR2 ANQGSEA. The CDR3 is CSVGQGAIHEQYF. The CDR3 DNA reads as TGCAGCGTTGGACAGGGGGCGATACACGAGCAGTACTTC.

This sequence joins TRBV11-3 and TRBJ2-1; D remains ambiguous. The CDR3 runs 15 residues. The ends were cut back, 3 bases at V and 3 bases at J, with 12 bases in the middle. Germline V CDR1 and CDR2: SGHNT, YENEEA. CDR3 loop: CASSFRSASYNEQFF. The CDR3, as DNA: TGTGCCAGCAGCTTTAGGTCGGCTAGCTACAATGAGCAGTTCTTC.

In its sample, this clone ranks as large. This rearrangement joins TRBV28 to TRBJ1-5, with 8 nucleotides matching TRBD1. V dropped 4 bases and J dropped 3; count of bases not matched to a gene: 5. The CDR3 is 15 residues long. Germline V gene lookup returns CDR1 MDHEN and CDR2 SYDVKM. The CDR3 sequence is CASSYPGGDNQPQHF. The CDR3 DNA follows: TGTGCCAGCAGTTACCCAGGGGGCGACAATCAGCCCCAGCATTTT.